What follows are 13 T cell receptor beta chains derived from one specimen sequenced in a study of response to subunit inactivated influenza vaccine (dated by TCRdb to the late 2010s). Receptor libraries were prepared by RT-PCR. Instrument on record: Illumina HiSeq 2500. TCRdb handled the public reads itself, with Q25 trimming in fastp and clone calling in MiXCR, and kept productive beta chains. Every distinct CDR3 protein forms one entry, paired with its most common genes and DNA. The sample has about 500,000 distinct CDR3 sequences on record, 16% of them singletons. Roughly 3% of the sample lies in the top ten. The sample was CD4+ T cells sorted from PBMCs, taken about 24 months after vaccination. The source is a man between 45 and 75 years old who received an inactivated influenza vaccine. Donor details come from another sample of the same person, matched by shared clones.

The chain carries TRBV9 and TRBJ2-1, with 10 positions matching TRBD2. After removal of 1 base from V and 7 bases from J, the junction contained 5 bases not matched to a gene. CDR1 and CDR2 from the germline V gene are SGDLS and YYNGEE. The length of the CDR3 is 15 residues. The CDR3 DNA sequence: TGTGCCAGCAGCGTAAGAGCGGGGGGGATAAATGAGCAGTTCTTC. Its protein product is CASSVRAGGINEQFF.

This clonotype occurred many times. The V and J genes are TRBV11-3 and TRBJ2-1, with D perhaps TRBD1 (5 bases). The CDR3 spans 13 residues. Trimming cost V 5 bases and J 7 bases, with 12 bases left between them. From germline, CDR1 is SGHNT and CDR2 YENEEA. DNA of the CDR3: TGTGCCAGCAGCACAGGCCCTCAGAATGAGCAGTTCTTC. Translation gives CASSTGPQNEQFF.

This chain connects TRBV28 to TRBJ2-7; TRBD1 matches 11 bases. The CDR3 contains 15 residues. CDR1 MDHEN and CDR2 SYDVKM come from the germline V gene. The V gene end was trimmed by 6 bases and the J gene end by 4 bases; junction bases not matched to a gene: 8. DNA for the CDR3: TGTGCCAGCAGCCCTTACGGACAGGGGGCATACGAGCAGTACTTC. Translation gives CASSPYGQGAYEQYF.

With regard to this clonotype: One junction end does not reproduce the germline sequence, and a read error may be involved. This chain links TRBV12-3 or TRBV12-4 with TRBJ2-7, with D maybe TRBD2 (5 bases). The CDR3 has 14 residues. CDR3 bases: TGTGCCAGCACCGCCGGGGAGAGCTCCTACAAGCAGTACTTC. It is translated as CASTAGESSYKQYF.

This clonotype was recorded many times. V usage is TRBV12-3 or TRBV12-4 and J usage is TRBJ2-2; D could derive from TRBD1 or TRBD2 (5 bases each). The CDR3 sequence is 15 residues long. Between the trimmed V and J ends, which lost 6 bases and 0 bases, there was a span of 11 bases. CDR3 DNA sequence: TGTGCCAGCAGCCTTGGGACGGCGAACACCGGGGAGCTGTTTTTT. Translation gives CASSLGTANTGELFF.

This clonotype was observed a few times. This chain uses TRBV5-1 with TRBJ2-6; D is undetermined. Trimming pared 4 bases from V and 1 base from J, leaving 9 bases between. The CDR3 has 15 amino acids. In germline, CDR1 is SGHRS, CDR2 YFSETQ. CDR3 bases: TGCGCCAGCAGCACAAGGGCTTCTGGGGCCAACGTCCTGACTTTC. This encodes CASSTRASGANVLTF.

The J gene is TRBJ2-6, the V gene TRBV12-3 or TRBV12-4, with TRBD2 matching 8 bases. The CDR3 loop spans 18 amino acids. J lost 3 bases, V lost 2 bases, and 9 bases had no gene match. The CDR3 reads CASSLTLAGSFGANVLTF. As DNA, the CDR3 is TGTGCCAGCAGTTTAACCCTAGCGGGTTCATTTGGGGCCAACGTCCTGACTTTC.

The chain combines TRBV20-1 with TRBJ1-1, with a weak D call TRBD1 (5 bases). The ends were cut back, 3 bases at V and 0 bases at J, with 14 bases in the middle. CDR1 is DFQATT, CDR2 SNEGSKA, per germline (reference sequence). The CDR3 is 15 residues long. This chain's CDR3 is CSASLGARLNTEAFF. The CDR3 region has the DNA TGCAGTGCTAGCCTTGGGGCCAGGTTGAACACTGAAGCTTTCTTT.

This clonotype was observed a few times. This rearrangement joins TRBV11-2 to TRBJ2-2, with unresolved D. V was pared by 0 bases and J by 4 bases, with 9 bases between. From germline, CDR1 is SGHAT and CDR2 FQNNGV. The CDR3 is 15 amino acids. CDR3 in DNA: TGTGCCAGCAGCTTAGAGGCCAGCCCCACCGGGGAGCTGTTTTTT. It specifies CASSLEASPTGELFF.

The chain combines TRBV20-1 with TRBJ2-3, with 10 bases fitting TRBD2. Germline CDR1 reads DFQATT; CDR2 reads SNEGSKA (reference sequence). Unmatched junction bases numbered 10, after V lost 2 bases and J lost 2 bases. The CDR3 has 17 amino acids. The CDR3 nucleotides read TGCAGTGCTAGATGGCCCCTAGCGGGGGCCAACACAGATACGCAGTATTTT. It specifies CSARWPLAGANTDTQYF.

The chain carries TRBV30 and TRBJ2-7; D might be TRBD1 (6 bases). The CDR3 is made up of 13 amino acids. Trimming took off 3 bases at V and 4 bases at J, with 13 bases between the two ends. Germline loops: CDR1 GTSNPN, CDR2 SVGIG (reference sequence). CDR3 in amino acids: CAWSLQGLYEQYF. The CDR3 DNA sequence: TGTGCCTGGAGCCTCCAGGGGCTGTACGAGCAGTACTTC.

The genes are TRBV24-1 and TRBJ2-3, with a tentative D call TRBD2 (6 bases). Germline lookup yields CDR1 KGHDR and CDR2 SFDVKD. The V gene lost 9 bases and the J gene lost 0 bases, with 12 bases spanning the gap. CDR3 length equals 14 residues. CDR3 region: CATAAGTSTDTQYF. In nucleotides, the CDR3 is TGTGCCACCGCGGCAGGGACTAGCACAGATACGCAGTATTTT.

This clonotype was seen ten or more times. The V gene is TRBV4-3, the J gene TRBJ1-3; D gene unclear. There are 15 residues in the CDR3. The germline gives CDR1 LGHNA, CDR2 YSLEER. V shed 0 bases and J shed 0 bases, with 6 bases lying between them. CDR3 sequence (DNA): TGCGCCAGCAGCCAAGATCCCAGCTCTGGAAACACCATATATTTT. Amino acids: CASSQDPSSGNTIYF.